This T cell receptor (beta chain) was profiled in a study of T-cell reconstitution after alpha-beta-depleted transplantation in children. Study conclusions and caveats: Surviving thymic progenitors and recipient T cells were the source of high TCRbeta diversity at day 60 in some patients. Newly produced T cells mostly accounted for T-cell counts and diversity one year post-transplant.

There are 15 residues in the CDR3. V was pared by 5 bases and J by 7 bases, with 20 bases between. The germline gives CDR1 SGHVS, CDR2 FNYEAQ. In this sample, this clonotype turned up a few times. Its antigen is still unknown. A library of TCRbeta sequences, prepared with unique molecular identifiers, was generated. TCRdb called the PCR reads again in MiXCR, with one record for every CDR3 protein. Altogether around 300,000 distinct CDR3 sequences are present, approximately 7.3% being singletons, with the ten largest covering around 9.8%. The material was peripheral blood, obtained 360 days after TCRalphabeta/CD19-depleted stem cell transplant. This sequence joins TRBV7-6 and TRBJ1-2; D perhaps matches TRBD1 (5 bases). This TCR was recovered from a female patient aged 2-15 years who had a stem cell transplant for Fanconi anemia, so the T cells may come from the graft donor. This chain's CDR3 is CASSPRQRGTPGYTF. The CDR3, as DNA: TGTGCCAGCAGCCCCCGGCAGAGGGGCACCCCTGGCTACACCTTC.